A single T cell receptor beta chain is shown here with its context. Newly diagnosed hyperthyroidism, duration under 2 months, in patients aged 18 to 65. Patients were excluded because of uncontrolled infection, other autoimmune disease, pregnancy or lactation. The data derive from a study of T cells in Graves' hyperthyroidism and ophthalmopathy. Study summary: Pretreatment peripheral blood was obtained at initial diagnosis.

The investigators amplified TCR beta CDR3 regions from RNA transcripts. Researchers ran a first-round RT-PCR on the TCR CDR3 using the HTBI primer set. MiXCR, applied by TCRdb to the multiplex PCR reads, yields one record per CDR3 protein. The sample records about 770,000 distinct CDR3 sequences, about 17% being singletons. The CDR3 runs 14 residues. Germline values: CDR1 DFQATT, CDR2 SNEGSKA (reference sequence). The V end lost 7 bases, the J end lost 3 bases, and 16 bases lay between the germline ends. The sequence derives from a woman in her 50s with Graves' hyperthyroidism that later progressed to Graves' ophthalmopathy. Sequenced sample: blood. This chain connects TRBV20-1 to TRBJ1-5; a possible D gene is TRBD1 (5 bases). The CDR3 loop is CSVPAQGYNQPQHF. As DNA, the CDR3 is TGCAGTGTTCCCGCCCAGGGCTACAATCAGCCCCAGCATTTT.